This T cell receptor (beta chain) was captured in a study of Ad26.COV2.S vaccination and SARS-CoV-2 variants (dated by TCRdb to 2020 to 2023). About the study as a whole: Vaccine-arm donors came from COV1001, a multicentre, randomized, double-blind, placebo-controlled phase I-IIa trial of Ad26.COV2.S in healthy adults. Ad26.COV2.S was given intramuscularly at 5x10^10 or 1x10^11 viral particles, as a single shot or as two shots 56 days apart. TCRbeta repertoire sequencing was used to assess the specificity and breadth of SARS-CoV-2-reactive T cell receptors after Ad26.COV2.S vaccination. A total of approximately 32 samples were included in the TCR-sequenced set, comprising around 20 Ad26.COV2.S vaccine recipients, 5 placebo recipients and 8 SARS-CoV-2 convalescent individuals. Trial participants were randomized into five groups of five: low-dose or high-dose Ad26.COV2.S given once or twice, or placebo on both occasions. Investigators did not know the trial group allocation while performing experiments and assessing outcomes. What the authors observed across the whole study: After vaccination, substantial breadth of spike-specific CD8+ and CD4+ T cell responses was reported. Vaccine and placebo recipients had comparable non-spike TCR breadth, which fits with the vaccine containing only spike. The study lacked the statistical power to compare responses across vaccine doses or regimens. The authors noted that total T cell responses may have been underestimated by the TCR breadth and depth analyses. Compared with placebo recipients, Ad26.COV2.S recipients showed higher spike-specific TCR breadth (P = 0.0014).

In regard to this clone: The antigen this receptor binds is unknown. No clone much larger than this one lies a single base away; base qualities are absent.

The germline V end is reduced by 6 bases and the J end by 0 bases; junction bases left unmatched: 6. The CDR3 runs 16 residues from the cysteine to the phenylalanine. The read is trimmed to its CDR3 DNA, 48 bases read in frame from base 1. In the germline V gene (reference sequence), CDR1 corresponds to SEHNR and CDR2 to FQNEAQ. Per the publication, the treatment or condition label means: about 20 received Ad26.COV2.S at low or high dose, single or two shots; 5 received placebo; per-sample allocation not given. Repertoires of vaccine and placebo recipients were sequenced from samples taken on day 63 after the first injection. In Cohort 1b, some 25 adults aged 18-55 years were enrolled at a single site in Boston, USA, between 29 July and 7 August 2020. Ad26.COV2.S consisted of a replication-incompetent adenovirus type 26 vector by which a prefusion-stabilized SARS-CoV-2 spike protein from the original Wuhan strain was expressed.

The immunoSEQ Assay was used to sequence TCRbeta CDR3 regions. After extraction, genomic DNA underwent amplification by bias-controlled multiplex PCR, followed by high-throughput sequencing. From the authors' description of their analysis: Collapsing and filtering of sequences were performed to quantify the absolute abundance of each unique TCRbeta CDR3 region. T cell fraction was estimated by normalization of TCRbeta template counts to usable DNA, with usable DNA being measured through amplification of reference genes present in all nucleated cells. Repertoire TCRs were annotated as SARS-CoV-2-specific when V gene, CDR3 amino acid sequence and J gene were exactly matched to a known reactive TCR set. The reference SARS-CoV-2 TCR set was obtained from MIRA and was filtered for enrichment in COVID-19-positive ImmuneCODE repertoires, whereby public or cross-reactive TCRs were removed. Based on the MIRA antigens, annotated TCRs were further analysed at the level of specific ORF or position within ORF. Breadth was defined as the number of annotated unique rearrangements divided by the total number of unique productive rearrangements, and depth was defined as the summed frequency of the annotated unique rearrangements. Two-sided Wilcoxon rank-sum tests were applied when comparing TCR breadth between groups. TCRdb retrieved this table from immuneACCESS and kept in-frame rearrangements only. Not all clones are present; in checked studies, unresolved V genes account for under half, and no reason is known for the remainder. That table gives V, J and clone size, and the DNA gave D and trimming. This sample gives hundreds of thousands of clones in total; about 90% of them show up just once. Approximately 1.5% of the sample is held by the ten biggest clonotypes.

The receptor was derived from a person between 18 and 65 years old who received the Ad26.COV2.S COVID-19 vaccine or a placebo. The sample consisted of peripheral blood, taken in a trial of Ad26.COV2.S vaccine versus placebo. The chain links TRBV7-9 with TRBJ2-5, with 11 bases matching TRBD2. The CDR3 here reads CASSYGLAGYQETQYF. The DNA is as follows: TGTGCCAGCAGTTACGGACTAGCGGGTTACCAAGAGACCCAGTACTTC.